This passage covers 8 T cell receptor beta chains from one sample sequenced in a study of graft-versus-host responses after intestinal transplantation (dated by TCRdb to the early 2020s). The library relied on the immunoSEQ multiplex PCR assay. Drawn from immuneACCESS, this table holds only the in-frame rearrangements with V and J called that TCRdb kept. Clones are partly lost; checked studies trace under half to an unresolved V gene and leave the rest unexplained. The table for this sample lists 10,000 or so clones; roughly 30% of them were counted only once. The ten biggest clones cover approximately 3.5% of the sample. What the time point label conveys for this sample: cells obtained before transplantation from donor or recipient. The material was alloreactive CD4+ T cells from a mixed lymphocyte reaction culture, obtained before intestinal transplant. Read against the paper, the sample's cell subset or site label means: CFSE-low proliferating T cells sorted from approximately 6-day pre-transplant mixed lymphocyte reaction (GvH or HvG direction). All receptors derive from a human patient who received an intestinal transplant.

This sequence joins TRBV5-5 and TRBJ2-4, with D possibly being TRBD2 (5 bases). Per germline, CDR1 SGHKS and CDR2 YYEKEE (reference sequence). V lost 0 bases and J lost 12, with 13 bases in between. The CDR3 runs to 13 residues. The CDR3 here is CASSLVVREAQYF. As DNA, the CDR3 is TGTGCCAGCAGCTTGGTTGTACGGGAAGCTCAGTACTTC.

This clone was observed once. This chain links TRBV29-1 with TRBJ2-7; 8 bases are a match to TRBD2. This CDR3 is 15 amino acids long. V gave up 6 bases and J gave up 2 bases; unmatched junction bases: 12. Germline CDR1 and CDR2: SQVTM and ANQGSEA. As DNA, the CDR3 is TGCAGCGTCGCCCCCGGGGGGGGTCCGCCCTACGAGCAGTACTTC. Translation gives CSVAPGGGPPYEQYF.

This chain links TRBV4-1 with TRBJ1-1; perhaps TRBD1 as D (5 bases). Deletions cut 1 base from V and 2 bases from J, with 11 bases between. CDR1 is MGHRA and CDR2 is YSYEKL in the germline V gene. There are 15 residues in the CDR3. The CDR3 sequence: CASSQAGGGNTEAFF. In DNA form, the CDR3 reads TGCGCCAGCAGCCAAGCGGGGGGGGGTAACACTGAAGCTTTCTTT.

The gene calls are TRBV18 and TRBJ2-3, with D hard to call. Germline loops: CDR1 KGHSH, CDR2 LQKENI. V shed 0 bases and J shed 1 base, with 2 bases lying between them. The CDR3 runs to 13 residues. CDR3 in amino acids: CASSPPGTDTQYF. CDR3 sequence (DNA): TGTGCCAGCTCACCACCGGGCACAGATACGCAGTATTTT.

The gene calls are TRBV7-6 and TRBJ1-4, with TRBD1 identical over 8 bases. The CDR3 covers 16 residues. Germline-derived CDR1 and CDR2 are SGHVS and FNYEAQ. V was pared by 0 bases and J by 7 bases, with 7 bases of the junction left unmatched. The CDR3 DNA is TGTGCCAGCAGCTTAGCCGGGACAGGTGGGGGTGAAAAACTGTTTTTT. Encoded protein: CASSLAGTGGGEKLFF.

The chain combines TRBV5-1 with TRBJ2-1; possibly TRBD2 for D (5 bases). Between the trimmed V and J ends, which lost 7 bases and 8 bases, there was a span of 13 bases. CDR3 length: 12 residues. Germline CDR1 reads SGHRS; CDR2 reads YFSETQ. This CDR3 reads CASHTRTDEQFF. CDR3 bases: TGCGCCAGCCACACTAGGACGGATGAGCAGTTCTTC.

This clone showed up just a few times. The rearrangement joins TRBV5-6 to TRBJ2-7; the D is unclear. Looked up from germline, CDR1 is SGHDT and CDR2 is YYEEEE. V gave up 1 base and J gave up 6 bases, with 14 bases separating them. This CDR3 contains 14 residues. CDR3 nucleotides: TGTGCCAGCAGCTTGCTTTCTAGTAGAGGCGAGCAGTACTTC. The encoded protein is CASSLLSSRGEQYF. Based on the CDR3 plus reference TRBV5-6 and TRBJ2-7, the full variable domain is DAGVTQSPTHLIKTRGQQVTLRCSPKSGHDTVSWYQQALGQGPQFIFQYYEEEERQRGNFPDRFSGHQFPNYSSELNVNALLLGDSALYLCASSLLSSRGEQYFGPGTRLTVT.

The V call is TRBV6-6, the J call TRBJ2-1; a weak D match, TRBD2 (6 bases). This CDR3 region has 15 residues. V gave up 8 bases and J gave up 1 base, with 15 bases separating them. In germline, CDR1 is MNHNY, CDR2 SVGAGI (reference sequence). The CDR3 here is CASDSGRGSYNEQFF. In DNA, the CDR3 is TGTGCCAGCGATTCCGGGAGAGGATCCTACAATGAGCAGTTCTTC.